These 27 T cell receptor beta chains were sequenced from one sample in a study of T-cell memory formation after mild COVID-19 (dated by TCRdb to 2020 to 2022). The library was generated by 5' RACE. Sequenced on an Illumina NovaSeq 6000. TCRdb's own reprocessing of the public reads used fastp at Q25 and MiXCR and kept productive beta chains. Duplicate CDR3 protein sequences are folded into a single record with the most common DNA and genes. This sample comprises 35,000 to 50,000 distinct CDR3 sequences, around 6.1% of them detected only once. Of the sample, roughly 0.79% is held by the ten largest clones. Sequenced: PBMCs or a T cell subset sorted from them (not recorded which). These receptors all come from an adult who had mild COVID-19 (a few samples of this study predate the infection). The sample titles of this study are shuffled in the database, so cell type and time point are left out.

CDR3 in amino acids: CASSYRGGCETQYF. The CDR3 region has the DNA TGTGCCAGCAGCTACCGGGGCGGGTGTGAGACCCAGTACTTC. The genes are TRBV7-2 and TRBJ2-5; either TRBD1 or TRBD2 may fit D (5 bases each). Germline V CDR1 and CDR2: SGHTA, FQGNSA. This CDR3 contains 14 residues. V lost 4 bases and J lost 5, with 14 bases in between.

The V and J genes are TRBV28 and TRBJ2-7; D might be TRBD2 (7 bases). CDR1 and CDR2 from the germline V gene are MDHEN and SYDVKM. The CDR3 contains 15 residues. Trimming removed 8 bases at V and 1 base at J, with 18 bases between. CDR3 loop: CASVPGGVVSYEQYF. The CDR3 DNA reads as TGTGCCAGCGTCCCGGGGGGCGTTGTGTCCTACGAGCAGTACTTC.

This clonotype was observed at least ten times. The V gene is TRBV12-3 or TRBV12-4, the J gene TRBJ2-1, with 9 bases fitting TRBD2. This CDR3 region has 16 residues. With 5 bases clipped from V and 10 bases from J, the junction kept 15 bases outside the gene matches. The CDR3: CASSLSPGSREGEQFF. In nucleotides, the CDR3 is TGTGCCAGCAGTCTAAGCCCTGGTTCGCGGGAGGGCGAGCAGTTCTTC.

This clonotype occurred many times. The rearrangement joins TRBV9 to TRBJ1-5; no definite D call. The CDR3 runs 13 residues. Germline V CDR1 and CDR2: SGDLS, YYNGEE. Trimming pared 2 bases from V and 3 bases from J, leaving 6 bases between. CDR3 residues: CASSVGLNQPQHF. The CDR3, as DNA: TGTGCCAGCAGCGTGGGTCTCAATCAGCCCCAGCATTTT.

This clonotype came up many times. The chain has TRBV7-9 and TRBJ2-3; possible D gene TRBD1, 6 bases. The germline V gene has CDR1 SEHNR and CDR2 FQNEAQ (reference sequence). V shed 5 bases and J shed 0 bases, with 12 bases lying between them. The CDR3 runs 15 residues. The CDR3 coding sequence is TGTGCCAGCAGCCAACAGGGTCAAAGCACAGATACGCAGTATTTT. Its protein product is CASSQQGQSTDTQYF.

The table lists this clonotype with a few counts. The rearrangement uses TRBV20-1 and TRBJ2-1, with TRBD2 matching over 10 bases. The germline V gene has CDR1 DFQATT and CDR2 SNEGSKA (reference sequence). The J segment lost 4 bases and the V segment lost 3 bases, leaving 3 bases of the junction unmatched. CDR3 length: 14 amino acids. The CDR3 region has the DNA TGCAGTGCTAGCAGCGGGGGGGTTTACAATGAGCAGTTCTTC. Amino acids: CSASSGGVYNEQFF.

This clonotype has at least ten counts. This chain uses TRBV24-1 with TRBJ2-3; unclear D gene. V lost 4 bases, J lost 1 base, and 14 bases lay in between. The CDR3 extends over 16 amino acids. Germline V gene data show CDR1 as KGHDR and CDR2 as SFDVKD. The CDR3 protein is CATSDQRVFGTDTQYF. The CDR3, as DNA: TGTGCCACCAGTGACCAAAGGGTGTTTGGCACAGATACGCAGTATTTT.

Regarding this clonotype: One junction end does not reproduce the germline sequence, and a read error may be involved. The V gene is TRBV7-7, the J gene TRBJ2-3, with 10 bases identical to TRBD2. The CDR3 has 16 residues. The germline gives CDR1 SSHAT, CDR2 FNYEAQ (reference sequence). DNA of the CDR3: TGTGCTAGCAGCCCTGGACTAGCGGCATTCACAGATACGCAGTATTTT. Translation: CASSPGLAAFTDTQYF. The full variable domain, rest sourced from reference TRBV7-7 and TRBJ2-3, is GAGVSQSPRYKVTKRGQDVTLRCDPISSHATLYWYQQALGQGPEFLTYFNYEAQPDKSGLPSDRFSAERPEGSISTLTIQRTEQRDSAMYRCASSPGLAAFTDTQYFGPGTRLTVL.

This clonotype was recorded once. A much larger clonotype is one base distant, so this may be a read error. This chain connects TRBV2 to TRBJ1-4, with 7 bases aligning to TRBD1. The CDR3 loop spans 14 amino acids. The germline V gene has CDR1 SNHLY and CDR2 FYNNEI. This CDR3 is CASLRDSFNEKLLF. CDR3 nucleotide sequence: TGTGCCAGTTTACGGGACAGCTTCAATGAAAAACTGCTTTTT. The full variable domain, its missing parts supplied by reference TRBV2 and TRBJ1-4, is EPEVTQTPSHQVTQMGQEVILRCVPISNHLYFYWYRQILGQKVEFLVSFYNNEISEKSEIFDDQFSVERPDGSNFTLKIRSTKLEDSAMYFCASLRDSFNEKLLFGSGTQLSVL.

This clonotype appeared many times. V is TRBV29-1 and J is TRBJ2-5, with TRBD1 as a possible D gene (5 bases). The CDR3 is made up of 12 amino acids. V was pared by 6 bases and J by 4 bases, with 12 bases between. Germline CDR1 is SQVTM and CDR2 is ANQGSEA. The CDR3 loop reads CSVARVVETQYF. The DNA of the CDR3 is TGCAGCGTGGCCAGGGTTGTAGAGACCCAGTACTTC.

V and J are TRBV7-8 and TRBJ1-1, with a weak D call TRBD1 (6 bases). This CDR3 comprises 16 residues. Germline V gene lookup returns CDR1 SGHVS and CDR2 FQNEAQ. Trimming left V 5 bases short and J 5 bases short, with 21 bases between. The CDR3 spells CASSPQLEQGWTEAFF. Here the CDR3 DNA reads TGTGCCAGCAGCCCACAGCTTGAACAGGGCTGGACTGAAGCTTTCTTT.

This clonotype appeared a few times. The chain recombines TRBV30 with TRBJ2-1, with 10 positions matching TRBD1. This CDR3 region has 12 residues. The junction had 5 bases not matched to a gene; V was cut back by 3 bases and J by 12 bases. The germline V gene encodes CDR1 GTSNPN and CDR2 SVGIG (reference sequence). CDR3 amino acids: CAWRGQGLLQFF. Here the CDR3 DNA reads TGTGCCTGGAGGGGACAGGGGCTCTTGCAGTTCTTC.

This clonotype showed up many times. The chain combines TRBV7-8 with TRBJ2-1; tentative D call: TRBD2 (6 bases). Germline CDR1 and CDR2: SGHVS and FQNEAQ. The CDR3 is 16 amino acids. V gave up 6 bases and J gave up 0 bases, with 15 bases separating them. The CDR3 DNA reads TGTGCCAGCAGGGGACTCAGGGTAAGCTCCTACAATGAGCAGTTCTTC. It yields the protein CASRGLRVSSYNEQFF.

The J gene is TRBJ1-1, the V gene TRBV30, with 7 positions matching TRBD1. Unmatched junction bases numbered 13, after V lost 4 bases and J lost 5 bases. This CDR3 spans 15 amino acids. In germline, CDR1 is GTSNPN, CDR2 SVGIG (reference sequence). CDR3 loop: CAWNRQSSGGTEAFF. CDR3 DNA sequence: TGTGCCTGGAACCGACAGTCATCAGGGGGGACTGAAGCTTTCTTT.

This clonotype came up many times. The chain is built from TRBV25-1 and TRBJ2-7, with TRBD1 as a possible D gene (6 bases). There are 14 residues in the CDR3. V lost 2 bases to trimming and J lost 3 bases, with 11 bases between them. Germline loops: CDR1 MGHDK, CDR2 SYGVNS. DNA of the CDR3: TGTGCCAGCAGTGAACCAGGGGCGCGCTACGAGCAGTACTTC. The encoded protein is CASSEPGARYEQYF.

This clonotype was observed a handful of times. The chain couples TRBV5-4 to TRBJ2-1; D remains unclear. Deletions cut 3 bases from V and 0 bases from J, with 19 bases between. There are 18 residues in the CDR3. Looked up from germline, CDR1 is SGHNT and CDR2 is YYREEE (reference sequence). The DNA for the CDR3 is TGTGCCAGCAGCTCGGGTCGGACGGGCAGCATCTCCTACAATGAGCAGTTCTTC. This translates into CASSSGRTGSISYNEQFF.

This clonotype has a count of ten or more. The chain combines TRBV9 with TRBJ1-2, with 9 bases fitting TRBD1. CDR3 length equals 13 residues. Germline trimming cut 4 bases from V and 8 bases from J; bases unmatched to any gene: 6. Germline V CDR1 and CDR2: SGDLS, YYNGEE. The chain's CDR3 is CASSKGQGDGYTF. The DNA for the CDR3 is TGTGCCAGCAGCAAGGGACAGGGAGACGGCTACACCTTC.

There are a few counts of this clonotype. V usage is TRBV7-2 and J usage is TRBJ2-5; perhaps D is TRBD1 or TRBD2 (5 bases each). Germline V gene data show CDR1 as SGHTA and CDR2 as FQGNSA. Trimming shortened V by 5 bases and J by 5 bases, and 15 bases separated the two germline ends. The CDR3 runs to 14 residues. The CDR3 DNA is TGTGCCAGCAGCCGACCCGCCGGGGCCGAGACCCAGTACTTC. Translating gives CASSRPAGAETQYF.

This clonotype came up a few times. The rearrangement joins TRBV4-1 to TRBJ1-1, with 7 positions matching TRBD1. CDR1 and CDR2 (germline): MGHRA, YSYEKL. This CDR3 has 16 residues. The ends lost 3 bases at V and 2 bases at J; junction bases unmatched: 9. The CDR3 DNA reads TGCGCCAGCAGCCAGACCAGACAGGGCTCTAACACTGAAGCTTTCTTT. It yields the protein CASSQTRQGSNTEAFF.

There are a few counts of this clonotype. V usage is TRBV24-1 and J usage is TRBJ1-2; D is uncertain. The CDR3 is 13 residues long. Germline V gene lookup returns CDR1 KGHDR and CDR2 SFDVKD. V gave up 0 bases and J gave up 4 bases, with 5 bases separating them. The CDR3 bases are TGTGCCACCAGTGATTTGAGCTCCTATGGCTACACCTTC. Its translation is CATSDLSSYGYTF.

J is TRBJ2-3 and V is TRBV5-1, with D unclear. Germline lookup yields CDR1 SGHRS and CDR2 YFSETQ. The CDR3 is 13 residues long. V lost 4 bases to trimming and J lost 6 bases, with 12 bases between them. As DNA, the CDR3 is TGCGCCAGCAGCCCTGAGCCTGGGGATACGCAGTATTTT. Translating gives CASSPEPGDTQYF.

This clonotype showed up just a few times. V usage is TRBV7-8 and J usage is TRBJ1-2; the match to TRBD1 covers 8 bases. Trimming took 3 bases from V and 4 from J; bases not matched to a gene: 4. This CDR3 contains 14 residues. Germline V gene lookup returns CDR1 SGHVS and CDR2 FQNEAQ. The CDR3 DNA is TGTGCCAGCAGCTTGGGTGACAGGGGCTATGGCTACACCTTC. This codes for CASSLGDRGYGYTF.

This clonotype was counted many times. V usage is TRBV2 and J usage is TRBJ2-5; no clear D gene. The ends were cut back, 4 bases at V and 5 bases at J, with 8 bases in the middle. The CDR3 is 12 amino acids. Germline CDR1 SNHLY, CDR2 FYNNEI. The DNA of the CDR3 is TGTGCCAGCAGTGTTGACTTGGAGACCCAGTACTTC. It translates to CASSVDLETQYF.

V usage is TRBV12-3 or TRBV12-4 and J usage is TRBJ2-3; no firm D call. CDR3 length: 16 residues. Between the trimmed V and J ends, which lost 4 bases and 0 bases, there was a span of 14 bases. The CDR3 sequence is CASSSWKVTSTDTQYF. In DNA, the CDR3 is TGTGCCAGCAGTTCCTGGAAGGTGACTAGCACAGATACGCAGTATTTT.

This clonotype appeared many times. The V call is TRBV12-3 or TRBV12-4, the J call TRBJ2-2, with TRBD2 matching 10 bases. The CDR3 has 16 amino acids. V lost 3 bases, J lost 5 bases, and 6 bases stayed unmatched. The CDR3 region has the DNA TGTGCCAGCAGTTTCGCTGTAGCGGGAGGTACCGGGGAGCTGTTTTTT. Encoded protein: CASSFAVAGGTGELFF.

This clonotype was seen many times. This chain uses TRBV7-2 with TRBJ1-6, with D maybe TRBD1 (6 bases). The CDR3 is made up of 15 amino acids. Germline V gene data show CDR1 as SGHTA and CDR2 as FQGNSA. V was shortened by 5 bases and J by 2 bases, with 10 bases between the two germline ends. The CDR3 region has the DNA TGTGCCAGCAGCGGACGGGACACCTATAATTCACCCCTCCACTTT. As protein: CASSGRDTYNSPLHF.

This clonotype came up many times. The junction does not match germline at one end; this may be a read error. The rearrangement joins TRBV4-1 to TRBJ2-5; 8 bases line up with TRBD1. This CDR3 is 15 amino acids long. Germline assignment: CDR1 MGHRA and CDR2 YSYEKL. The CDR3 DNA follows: TGCGCCAGCAGCAAAGAGGGACAGGATCAAGAGACCCAGTACTTC. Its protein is CASSKEGQDQETQYF.